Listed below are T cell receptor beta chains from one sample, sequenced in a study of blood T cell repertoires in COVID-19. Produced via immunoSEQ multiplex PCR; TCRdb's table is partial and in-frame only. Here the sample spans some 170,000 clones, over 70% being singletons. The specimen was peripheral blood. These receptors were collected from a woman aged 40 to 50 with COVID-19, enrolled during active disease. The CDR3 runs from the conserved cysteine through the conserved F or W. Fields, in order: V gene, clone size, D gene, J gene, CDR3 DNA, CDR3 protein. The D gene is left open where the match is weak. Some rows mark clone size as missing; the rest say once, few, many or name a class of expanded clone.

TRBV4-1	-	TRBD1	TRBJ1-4	TGCGCCAGCAGCCAAGATAGGTTCATCACGGGACAGGGGCGAGAAAAACTGTTTTTT	CASSQDRFITGQGREKLFF
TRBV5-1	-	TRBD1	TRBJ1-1	TGCGCCAGCAGCTCCGACAGGGGGCACATCCCCAAAGCTTTCTTT	CASSSDRGHIPKAFF
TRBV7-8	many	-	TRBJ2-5	TGTGCCAGCAGCTCCCCCCAGTTCCCCCAAGAGACCCAGTACTTC	CASSSPQFPQETQYF
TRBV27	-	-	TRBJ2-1	TGTGCCAGCAGCCCCCCCGGGGTTGAGCAGTTCTTC	CASSPPGVEQFF
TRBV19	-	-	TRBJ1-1	TGTGCCAGTAGTATATCAGACTGGAACACTGAAGCTTTCTTT	CASSISDWNTEAFF
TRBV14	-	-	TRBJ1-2	TGTGCCAGCAGCCAAGAGCCAACAGGCGTGCGGGGCTACACCTTC	CASSQEPTGVRGYTF
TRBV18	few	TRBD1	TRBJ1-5	TGTGCCAGCTCACCAGAATTCGGGACAGGGGAGGACCAGCCCCAGCATTTT	CASSPEFGTGEDQPQHF
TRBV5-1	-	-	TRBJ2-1	TGCGCCAGCAGCTTACTTCAGGGTGGAGATGAGCAGTTCTTC	CASSLLQGGDEQFF
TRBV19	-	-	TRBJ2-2	TGTGCCAGTAGTCCTACCGGGGAGCTGTTTTTT	CASSPTGELFF
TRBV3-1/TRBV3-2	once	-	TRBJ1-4	TGTGCCAGCAGCCAATGGCCCCGGGGAGTCAATGAAAAACTGTTTTTT	CASSQWPRGVNEKLFF
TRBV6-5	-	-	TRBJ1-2	TGTGCCAGCATTCTAACGAGGGGCTACACCTTC	CASILTRGYTF
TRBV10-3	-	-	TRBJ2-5	TGTGCCATCAGTGAGGCGCCCCCGGACAGAGGGTCTCCCCAGTACTTC	CAISEAPPDRGSPQYF
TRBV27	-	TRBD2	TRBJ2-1	TGTGCCAGCAGTTTGTGGTCGGGACTAGCGGGAGACAATGAGCAGTTCTTC	CASSLWSGLAGDNEQFF
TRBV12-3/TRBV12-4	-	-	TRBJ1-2	TGTGCCAGCAGCTTCCCGCCACGCGATGGCTACACCTTC	CASSFPPRDGYTF
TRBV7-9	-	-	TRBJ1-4	TGTGCCAGCAGCTTATCCGGACTCGCTCATGAAAAACTGTTTTTT	CASSLSGLAHEKLFF
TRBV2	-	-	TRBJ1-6	TGTGCCAGCACAACCTCAGGGGACGCAAATTCACCCCTCCACTTT	CASTTSGDANSPLHF
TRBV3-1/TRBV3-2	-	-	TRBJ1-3	TGTGCCAGCAGCCAAGTGACAGCAGCTGGAAACACCATATATTTT	CASSQVTAAGNTIYF
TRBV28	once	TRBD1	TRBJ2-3	TGTGCCAGCAGCATAACAGGGGGCAGAGATACGCAGTATTTT	CASSITGGRDTQYF
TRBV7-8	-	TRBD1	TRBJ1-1	TGTGCCAGCAGTTATCTGCAGGGGGCCCCAGGCACTGAAGCTTTCTTT	CASSYLQGAPGTEAFF
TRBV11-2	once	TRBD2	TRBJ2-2	TGTGCCAGCAGCTCCCTAGCGGGGGGGACCGGGGAGCTGTTTTTT	CASSSLAGGTGELFF
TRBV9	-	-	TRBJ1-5	TGTGCCAGCAGCGCCTCTCAGGGAAATAGCAATCAGCCCCAGCATTTT	CASSASQGNSNQPQHF
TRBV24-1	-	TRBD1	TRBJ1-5	TGTGCCACCAGTGATTCCAGACAGGGTGGCAATCAGCCCCAGCATTTT	CATSDSRQGGNQPQHF
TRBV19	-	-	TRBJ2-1	TGTGCCAGTAGTCCCTATCGGGAGAGGGACAATGAGCAGTTCTTC	CASSPYRERDNEQFF
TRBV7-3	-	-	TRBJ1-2	TGTGCCAGCGGCAGTCTACAGGTCGGGAGCTATGGCTACACCTTC	CASGSLQVGSYGYTF
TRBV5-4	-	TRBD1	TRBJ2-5	TGTGCCAGCAGCGACCCGCGGGACAGGGGGTCGGAGACCCAGTACTTC	CASSDPRDRGSETQYF
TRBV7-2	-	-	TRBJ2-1	TGTGCCAGCAGCGGAACTTTAAGAGGGACATTGTACAATGAGCAGTTCTTC	CASSGTLRGTLYNEQFF
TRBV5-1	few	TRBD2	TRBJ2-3	TGCGCCAGCACCGTGATAGCGGGAGCGAAAGATACGCAGTATTTT	CASTVIAGAKDTQYF
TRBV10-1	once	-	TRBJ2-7	TGCGCCAGCAGTGAATCTGGGGCTCCCTACGAGCAGTACTTC	CASSESGAPYEQYF
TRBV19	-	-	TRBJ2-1	TGTGCCAGCCTCAGTCCCCCTTACAATGAGCAGTTCTTC	CASLSPPYNEQFF
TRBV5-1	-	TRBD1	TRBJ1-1	TGCGCCAGCAGCGGGCGACAGGGGAACACTGAAGCTTTCTTT	CASSGRQGNTEAFF
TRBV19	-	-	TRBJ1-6	TGTGCCAGCGAGGCAGGACAGCTTAATTCACCCCTCCACTTT	CASEAGQLNSPLHF
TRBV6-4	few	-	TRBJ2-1	TGTGCCAGCAGTGGGGGAGAGGGATCCAATGAGCAGTTCTTC	CASSGGEGSNEQFF
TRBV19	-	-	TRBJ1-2	TGTGCCAGTACCGCACGGGGAAGAGCGGTCGATAACTATGGCTACACCTTC	CASTARGRAVDNYGYTF
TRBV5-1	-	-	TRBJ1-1	TGCGCCAGCAGCTTCACCGCAAGGAGGGACACTGAAGCTTTCTTT	CASSFTARRDTEAFF
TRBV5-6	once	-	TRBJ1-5	TGTGCCAGCAGCTTCGGGGGGGCCCATCAGCCCCAGCATTTT	CASSFGGAHQPQHF
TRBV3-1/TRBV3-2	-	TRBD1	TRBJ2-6	TGTGCCAGCAGCCCTCGACAGGGAAACTCTGGGGCCAACGTCCTGACTTTC	CASSPRQGNSGANVLTF
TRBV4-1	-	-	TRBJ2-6	TGCGCCAGCAGCCAAGCCGCGGGACCCGGGGCCAACGTCCTGACTTTC	CASSQAAGPGANVLTF
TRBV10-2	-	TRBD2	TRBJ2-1	TGCGCCAGCAGTGGATTGCGGGAGGCCTACAATGAGCAGTTCTTC	CASSGLREAYNEQFF
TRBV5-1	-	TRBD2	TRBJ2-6	TGCGCCAGCAGCGCCCGAATAGCGGGGCTAAGTGGGGCCAACGTCCTGACTTTC	CASSARIAGLSGANVLTF
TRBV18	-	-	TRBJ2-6	TGTGCCAGCTCACAAACCACCATGACTGGTGGGGCCAACGTCCTGACTTTC	CASSQTTMTGGANVLTF
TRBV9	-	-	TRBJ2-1	TGTGCCAGCAGCTCCTCCCCCGTATTAACTGAACAGTTCTTC	CASSSSPVLTEQFF
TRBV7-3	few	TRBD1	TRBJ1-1	TGTGCCAGCAGCATACAGGGGGCCGGGGTAGCTTTCTTT	CASSIQGAGVAFF
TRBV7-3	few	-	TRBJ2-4	TGTGCCAGCAGCCCGACCTCAAGCGGGGCCAAAAACATTCAGTACTTC	CASSPTSSGAKNIQYF
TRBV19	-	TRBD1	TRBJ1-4	TGTGCCAGTAGACCCGACAGGGGGCAAGAAAAACTGTTTTTT	CASRPDRGQEKLFF
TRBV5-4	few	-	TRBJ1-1	TGTGCCAGCAGCTCGGCGGGCACCGCCACTGAAGCTTTCTTT	CASSSAGTATEAFF
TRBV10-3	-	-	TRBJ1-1	TGTGCCATCAAGAGGCCAGGGGATAACACTGAAGCTTTCTTT	CAIKRPGDNTEAFF
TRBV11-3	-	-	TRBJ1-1	TGTGCCAGCAGCTTAAGCGCGACTGAAGCTTTCTTT	CASSLSATEAFF
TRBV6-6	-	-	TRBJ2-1	TGTGCCAGCAGTCCCTATCTCAGGGCAGAGTACAATGAGCAGTTCTTC	CASSPYLRAEYNEQFF
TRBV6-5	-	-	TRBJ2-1	TGTGCCAGCAGTTACTCTCTTCGGGGAGGAGGGAATGAGCAGTTCTTC	CASSYSLRGGGNEQFF
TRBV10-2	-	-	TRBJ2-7	TGCGCCAGCAGTAGTCTTAGCGCCCACTACGAGCAGTACTTC	CASSSLSAHYEQYF
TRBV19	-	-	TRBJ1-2	TGTGCCAGTACAGGGTTTCAGAGTGGCTACACCTTC	CASTGFQSGYTF
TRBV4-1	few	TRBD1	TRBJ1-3	TGCGCCAGCAGCCAAGTTTGGGACAGGGGCTCTGGAAACACCATATATTTT	CASSQVWDRGSGNTIYF
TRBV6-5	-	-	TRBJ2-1	TGTGCCAGCGGCTACAGAATCTACAATGAGCAGTTCTTC	CASGYRIYNEQFF
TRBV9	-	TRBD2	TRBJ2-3	TGTGCCAGCAGCTCCCACCCAGGGACTAGCGGCCTTGGGAATACGCAGTATTTT	CASSSHPGTSGLGNTQYF
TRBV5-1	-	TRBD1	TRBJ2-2	TGCGCCAGCAGCTTGGCCGCAGGGGGCACCACCGGGGAGCTGTTTTTT	CASSLAAGGTTGELFF
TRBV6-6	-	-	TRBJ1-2	TGTGCCAGCAGTTACTCATGGGGGGACTATGGCTACACCTTC	CASSYSWGDYGYTF
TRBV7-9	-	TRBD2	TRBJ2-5	TGTGCCAGCACCCTACTAGCGGGAGTTTCGGGAACCCAGTACTTC	CASTLLAGVSGTQYF